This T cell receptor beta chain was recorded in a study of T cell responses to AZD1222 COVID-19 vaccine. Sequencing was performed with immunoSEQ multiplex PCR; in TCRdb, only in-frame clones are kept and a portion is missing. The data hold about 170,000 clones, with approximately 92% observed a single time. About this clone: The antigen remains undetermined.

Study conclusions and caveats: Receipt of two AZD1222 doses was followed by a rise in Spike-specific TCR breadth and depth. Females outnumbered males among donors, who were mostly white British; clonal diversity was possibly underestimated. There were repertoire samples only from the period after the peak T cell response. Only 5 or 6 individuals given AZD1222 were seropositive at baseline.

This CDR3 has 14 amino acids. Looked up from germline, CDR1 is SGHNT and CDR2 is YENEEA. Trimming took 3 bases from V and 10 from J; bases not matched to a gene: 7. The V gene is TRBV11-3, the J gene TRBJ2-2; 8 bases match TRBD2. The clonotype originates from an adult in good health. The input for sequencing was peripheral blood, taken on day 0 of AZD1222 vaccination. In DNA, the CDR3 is TGTGCCAGCAGCTTGGCGGGGGGAACAGAGGAGCTGTTTTTT. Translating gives CASSLAGGTEELFF.